This T cell receptor beta chain is from a study of cytomegalovirus exposure and HLA in healthy donors. In the study overall: The 120 million or so unique TCR beta sequences, from about 170 million T cells, were found by an earlier analysis. Of all 400 or so donors who were genotyped, around 79% belonged to the Caucasian-associated ancestry cluster.

There are a few counts of this clone. Antigen specificity is unknown. A multiplex PCR was run with 60 Vbeta primers and 13 Jbeta primers. Measured with immunoSEQ multiplex PCR; TCRdb has only the in-frame clones, and not every one. This sample has under 65,000 clones, with more than 65% found just once. General study points: A later analysis revealed that TCR association rates differed between HLA loci, peaking at DRB1 and bottoming out at HLA-C. Versus the approximately 700-donor mean, an Asian-associated ancestry cluster reportedly showed fewer N-insertions in a later analysis.

This CDR3 comprises 15 residues. The germline CDR1 and CDR2 sequences are SGHRS and YFSETQ. The specimen sequenced was PBMCs. The sequence was obtained from a woman in her late teens or twenties in good health and CMV-seronegative. This chain joins TRBV5-1 and TRBJ2-5; 12 bases fit TRBD1. The J call is in doubt because the DNA end fits TRBJ2-7 better. CDR3 region: CASSRSGTGGDEQYF. In DNA form, the CDR3 reads TGCGCCAGCAGCCGATCTGGGACAGGGGGCGACGAGCAGTACTTC.